The T cell receptor (beta chain) under discussion was sequenced for a study of cytomegalovirus exposure and HLA in healthy donors (dated by TCRdb to about 2017). As for the study more broadly: In an earlier analysis of approximately 640 of the donors, approximately 300 Gb of sequence data and just under 120 million unique TCR beta sequences from approximately 180 million T cells were reported. Among 398 genotyped donors of the cohort, an average of approximately 230,000 unique TCR beta nucleotide sequences were sequenced per donor, roughly 18% of them non-productive. The number of donors typed differed by locus, with 629-630 for A, B, C, DRB1 and DQB1, around 500 for DQA1, about 610 for DPA1, and some 440 for DPB1. Along with the roughly 610-subject first cohort, a separate validation cohort of over a hundred different subjects was used. The T cell repertoires of 666 subjects were profiled by immunosequencing and related to cytomegalovirus serostatus. The genetic ancestry cluster associated with self-reported Caucasian donors included 65% to 90% of the roughly 400 genotyped donors. All discovery cohort repertoires had been generated using a single sequencing platform. HLA typing included class I and class II loci at four-digit resolution. An early release that covered some 630 HLA-typed donors contained about 290 gigabases of sequencing data and 80 million or so unique TCR sequences. High-throughput TCR immunosequencing, statistical association of individual TCRs with disease status, and machine learning were combined to predict cytomegalovirus infection status. The study aimed to test whether cataloging public T cell receptors could reveal signatures of past pathogen exposure. Genome-wide SNP genotypes for about 65% of the 666 donors were used in a later genetic analysis, which treated that subset as a discovery cohort. Roughly 5 DR-DQ haplotypes were handled as single units for association and clustering, since linkage in the cohort was strong. To decide whether each TCR beta V gene segment behaved as functional or pseudogenic, an earlier analysis of some 540 of the donors relied on high-throughput TCR beta sequencing. A later analysis re-analyzed previously published TCR beta repertoires from hundreds of donors and added high-resolution HLA genotyping to study TCR occurrence patterns. In the later analysis, no new phenotypic data were used to find candidate immune exposures; instead, reliance was placed on TCR beta sequences and their occurrence across donors. Donor age, sex, ethnicity and CMV serostatus were compiled together with the repertoire data.

To note about this clone: There is no known antigen for this receptor. Within one base of it there is no much larger clone, and no base qualities were kept.

Measured from the cysteine to the phenylalanine, the CDR3 is 16 residues long. The retained sequence is limited to the CDR3, 48 bases, with the frame set at the first base. Germline trimming: 1 base from V, 0 bases from J; junction bases outside gene matches: 5. CDR1 and CDR2 are read off the germline V gene as MGHRA and YSYEKL. Study-wide findings and limitations: In a later analysis, HLA-associated TCR beta chains were found to be more clonally expanded and to have lower generation probabilities than equally common non-associated chains. A cluster of highly shared sequence variants was judged likely to be a technical artifact of the sequencing pipeline. A later analysis reported that several top co-occurrence clusters appeared linked to parvovirus B19, influenza, CMV and Epstein-Barr virus. In a later analysis, the rate of TCR association differed among HLA loci, with DRB1 alleles having the most associated TCRs and HLA-C alleles having the fewest. Roughly uniform sequencing depth across donors was assumed in presence/absence analyses, although this assumption may not hold. Because HLA typing was missing for some donors at each locus, association tests included only the typed subset. In vitro tests confirmed that a few of the cytomegalovirus-associated TCR beta chains recognize cytomegalovirus antigens. This cohort had only TCR beta chains sequenced, and the lack of alpha or paired-chain data limited which features could be detected. Because the 87-base-pair reads could not distinguish some IMGT-functional V segments, including TRBV6-2 and TRBV6-3, those segments were excluded. Most CMV-associated TCR beta chains appeared to be HLA-restricted in a later analysis, and the HLA associations seemed to be driven largely by CMV exposure. Most TCR sequences were observed very rarely across donors, whereas some public TCRs were present in many individuals. Correlated functional status among segregating V segments might reflect linkage disequilibrium, but an unknown experimental factor could not be ruled out. In a later analysis, some 18,000 TCR beta sequences were associated with specific HLA alleles at a false discovery rate of 0.05. In a later genetic analysis, fewer N-insertions in productive TCRs were reported among donors in an Asian-associated ancestry cluster than the roughly 670-donor mean. For the cohort, immune exposure information was limited to CMV serostatus. A further reported finding was that TCR beta sequences accurately predicted the HLA-A and HLA-B alleles for most subjects in the first cohort. The study gave a list of roughly 150 TCR beta chains associated with cytomegalovirus. Around 16 rarely observed V segments, including chromosome 9 orphons, were excluded from the earlier analysis of approximately 600 of the donors because counts were too low. In a later genetic analysis, a missense DCLRE1C variant was associated with V-gene and J-gene trimming of TCR beta chains, and the association was replicated in an independent cohort. The authors suggested that the approach could potentially be generalized to other disease states and immunological phenotypes. Cytomegalovirus status was reported to be diagnosed by the classifier with high specificity and sensitivity in both the original and validation cohorts. In an earlier analysis of around 600 of the donors, most TCR beta V segments were observed in productive rearrangements about 87% or about 30% of the time, broadly matching IMGT annotations. When HLA alleles, especially DR and DQ, strongly co-occurred, TCR associations were difficult to assign to individual alleles.

Library preparation was by the immunoSEQ multiplex PCR assay. For the multiplex PCR, a mixture combining 60 forward primers for TCR Vbeta segments and 13 reverse primers for TCR Jbeta segments was used. The CDR3 region of rearranged TCR beta genes was amplified from genomic DNA with a multiplex PCR assay. The Illumina HiSeq System was used to sequence the amplified TCR beta libraries as 87-base-pair reads. The study's own analysis went as follows. Across the 670 or so repertoires, a later analysis counted 60 million to 90 million unique TCR beta chains, some 11 million of which were shared by at least two donors. A nearest-neighbor algorithm error-corrected the raw reads and collapsed the reads into unique sequences, merging closely related sequences to remove PCR and sequencing errors. Alignment of CDR3 sequences to IMGT reference sequences was used to assign V, D and J gene segments. For a sequence to be retained, at least a six-nucleotide match to both a V gene segment and a J gene segment was required. Rearrangements were called productive when the CDR3 lacked stop codons and stayed in frame with V and J; all others were non-productive. CDR3 was defined according to IMGT convention as the region running from the second conserved V-encoded cysteine to the conserved J-encoded phenylalanine. The earlier analysis of fewer than 750 of the donors excluded sequences that lacked an unambiguous match to a single V gene segment. An earlier analysis of 500 to 600 of the donors classified V segments as functional when productive rearrangements were above 56.7% and as segregating when the standard deviation between donors was above 5%. A statistical classification framework was built for diagnosing cytomegalovirus status from the catalog of TCR beta chain sequences. In a later analysis, TCR nucleotide sequences were compared against IMGT/GENE-DB human TR gene sequences so that V and J genes could be assigned. In a later analysis, CDR3 sequences and most-parsimonious VDJ recombination scenarios were assigned using the TCRdist pipeline. In a later analysis, every TCR beta chain was defined by the combination of its CDR3 amino acid sequence and its V-gene family, and reads without a unique V-gene family were dropped. To address suspected cross-contamination and a sequencing artifact, a later analysis removed 592 highly shared, low-generation-probability nucleotide sequences. A later analysis calculated a clonal expansion index for each public chain from normalized within-repertoire ranks of inferred template counts. In a later analysis, generation probabilities were computed using a VDJ recombination model fitted to out-of-frame rearrangements, and the results were checked against IGoR. Hypergeometric tests were used in a later analysis to score TCR-TCR, TCR-HLA and TCR-CMV co-occurrence, with a repertoire-size bias correction applied to the TCR pairs. To estimate false discovery rates, a later analysis permuted the HLA or CMV assignments 20 times. In a later analysis, co-occurring TCRs were grouped using DBSCAN, and TCRdist sequence similarity was added for clustering within HLA-allele-positive subsets. For co-occurrence clustering, repertoires with fewer than 30,000 or more than 120,000 public chains were excluded, along with five or six repertoires with anomalous nucleotide sharing. TCRdb carries this immuneACCESS record with in-frame sequences only. Its versions omit some clonotypes, under half of them owing to an unresolved V gene in the studies checked, with the rest unexplained. For V, J and clone size, that table is used; D and trimming come from the DNA. For this sample the table gives about 140,000 clones, of which around 70% were detected only once. The ten largest clonotypes hold around 1.6% of the sample.

In total, roughly 670 healthy bone marrow donors made up the cohort. At the time of sampling, every cohort member was nominally healthy, though immune exposures that went unrecorded were likely present. The donor tested CMV seronegative, placing the donor among the 300 to 400 seronegative members of the cohort. Every donor gave a peripheral blood sample, and the peripheral blood mononuclear cells from that sample were used for TCR beta sequencing. Genomic DNA was extracted from the blood cell samples with the Qiagen DNeasy Blood Extraction Kit. The receptor was derived from a woman aged 30 to 39 in good health and CMV-seronegative. The sample comprised PBMCs. Recombination connected TRBV4-1 to TRBJ1-1; 7 junctional bases match TRBD1. The DNA is as follows: TGCGCCAGCAGCCAAGCGGGGACAGTCTTGAACACTGAAGCTTTCTTT. It is translated as CASSQAGTVLNTEAFF.